Listed below are T cell receptor beta chains from one sample, sequenced in a study of blood T cell repertoires in COVID-19. Clones were sequenced by immunoSEQ multiplex PCR, and TCRdb holds only the in-frame ones, with some missing. The sample yields about 220,000 clones, 70% to 85% seen once. The sample was peripheral blood. Receptor source: a man in his forties or fifties with active or convalescent COVID-19. Both conserved end residues are part of each CDR3. D genes are given only for firm matches. Clone size is stated in some rows and not others, as once, few, many or a class when expanded.

TRBV29-1,once,TRBD2,TRBJ2-1,CSAQPIAGGLYNEQFF,TGCAGCGCCCAACCGATAGCGGGAGGGCTCTACAATGAGCAGTTCTTC
TRBV29-1,.,.,TRBJ2-7,CSVVGARGPSEEQYF,TGCAGCGTTGTTGGGGCGCGGGGACCTTCGGAAGAGCAGTACTTC
TRBV7-8,.,.,TRBJ1-2,CASSFGGGAGGYTF,TGTGCCAGCAGCTTCGGGGGGGGCGCTGGCGGCTACACCTTC
TRBV2,once,TRBD1,TRBJ2-5,CASSEALPRDRDQETQYF,TGTGCCAGCAGTGAAGCGCTTCCCCGGGACAGGGATCAAGAGACCCAGTACTTC
TRBV6-2/TRBV6-3,.,TRBD1,TRBJ1-6,CASSLRQGRDLDSPLHF,TGTGCCAGCAGTCTTCGACAGGGGCGGGATTTGGATTCACCCCTCCACTTT
TRBV29-1,.,.,TRBJ1-1,CSVNINTEAFF,TGCAGCGTTAATATAAACACTGAAGCTTTCTTT
TRBV21-1,few,.,TRBJ1-2,CASSNEPGEKGYTF,TGTGCCAGCAGCAATGAGCCTGGGGAGAAAGGCTACACCTTC
TRBV18,.,TRBD1,TRBJ1-1,CASSPQGAHTEAFF,TGTGCCAGCTCACCACAGGGGGCCCACACTGAAGCTTTCTTT
TRBV2,.,TRBD2,TRBJ2-5,CASSATGLAGGRETQYF,TGTGCCAGCAGTGCCACGGGACTAGCGGGAGGAAGAGAGACCCAGTACTTC
TRBV15,.,.,TRBJ2-1,CATSRINNEQFF,TGTGCCACCAGCAGAATAAACAATGAGCAGTTCTTC
TRBV7-9,once,.,TRBJ1-2,CASSVGGSGWTDGYTF,TGTGCCAGCAGCGTAGGTGGTTCGGGGTGGACGGATGGCTACACCTTC
TRBV2,.,.,TRBJ1-2,CASSVGRTALLYGYTF,TGTGCCAGCAGTGTCGGGCGGACAGCACTACTCTATGGCTACACCTTC
TRBV30,.,.,TRBJ2-7,CAWSAGPTGSYEQYF,TGTGCCTGGAGCGCCGGCCCGACGGGCTCCTACGAGCAGTACTTC
TRBV10-3,few,.,TRBJ2-3,CAMGTGNTDTQYF,TGTGCCATGGGTACAGGGAACACAGATACGCAGTATTTT
TRBV5-1,once,.,TRBJ2-5,CASSSTVGVGETQYF,TGCGCCAGCAGCTCCACAGTAGGGGTAGGGGAGACCCAGTACTTC
TRBV7-2,.,.,TRBJ1-1,CASSLRPGGGSEAFF,TGTGCCAGCAGCTTACGACCGGGGGGAGGCTCTGAAGCTTTCTTT
TRBV5-1,few,TRBD1,TRBJ1-1,CASSATTGPTEAFF,TGCGCCAGCAGCGCGACGACAGGGCCCACTGAAGCTTTCTTT
TRBV6-5,few,.,TRBJ1-4,CASRGQGEKLFF,TGTGCCAGCAGAGGGCAGGGTGAAAAACTGTTTTTT
TRBV5-8,few,.,TRBJ1-2,CASSLSLGDGYTF,TGTGCCAGCAGCTTGTCCTTGGGAGATGGCTACACCTTC
TRBV9,few,.,TRBJ1-3,CASSVGATSGNTIYF,TGTGCCAGCAGCGTAGGCGCAACCTCTGGAAACACCATATATTTT
TRBV18,.,.,TRBJ2-1,CASSPRNQGTNEQFF,TGTGCCAGCTCACCACGTAATCAGGGTACCAATGAGCAGTTCTTC
TRBV6-5,.,TRBD2,TRBJ2-3,CASKLAGSTDTQYF,TGTGCCAGCAAATTAGCGGGAAGCACAGATACGCAGTATTTT
TRBV4-1,once,.,TRBJ2-1,CASSHGGTYNEQFF,TGCGCCAGCAGCCATGGCGGTACTTACAATGAGCAGTTCTTC
TRBV4-1,.,TRBD1,TRBJ1-6,CASSQDRDRGTSPLHF,TGCGCCAGCAGCCAAGATCGGGACAGGGGGACTTCACCCCTCCACTTT
TRBV27,.,TRBD1,TRBJ1-2,CASSLSRTGFNYGYTF,TGTGCCAGCAGTTTATCGAGGACAGGTTTTAACTATGGCTACACCTTC
TRBV6-4,.,.,TRBJ1-1,CASSDFPKNTEAFF,TGTGCCAGCAGTGACTTTCCAAAGAACACTGAAGCTTTCTTT
TRBV5-1,once,.,TRBJ1-3,CASSLGQNSGNTIYF,TGCGCCAGCAGCTTGGGTCAAAACTCTGGAAACACCATATATTTT
TRBV6-2/TRBV6-3,.,.,TRBJ1-5,CASSSTYLAQHF,TGTGCCAGCAGTTCCACTTATCTGGCCCAGCATTTT
TRBV11-2,.,.,TRBJ1-4,CASSLDREKLFF,TGTGCCAGCAGCTTAGACCGGGAAAAACTGTTTTTT
TRBV21-1,.,.,TRBJ1-1,CASSIRQTEAFF,TGTGCCAGCAGCATTCGTCAGACTGAAGCTTTCTTT
TRBV6-2/TRBV6-3,.,.,TRBJ1-1,CASSYKAGDTEAFF,TGTGCCAGCAGTTACAAGGCAGGGGATACTGAAGCTTTCTTT
TRBV10-3,.,TRBD1,TRBJ1-4,CAISLTGLGEKLFF,TGTGCCATCAGCCTGACAGGGTTAGGTGAAAAACTGTTTTTT
TRBV5-1,.,.,TRBJ1-1,CASSTNTEAFF,TGCGCCAGCAGCACTAACACTGAAGCTTTCTTT
TRBV28,.,.,TRBJ2-7,CASNHGSYEQYF,TGTGCCAGCAACCACGGCTCCTACGAGCAGTACTTC
TRBV15,.,.,TRBJ1-1,CATSRTTGGYTEAFF,TGTGCCACCAGCAGAACTACCGGGGGATACACTGAAGCTTTCTTT
TRBV7-2,.,.,TRBJ1-6,CASSPDLESPLHF,TGTGCCAGCAGTCCTGACCTAGAATCACCCCTCCACTTT
TRBV5-4,.,.,TRBJ2-2,CASSFGGRKAGELFF,TGTGCCAGCAGCTTTGGAGGGAGGAAGGCCGGGGAGCTGTTTTTT
TRBV27,once,.,TRBJ1-1,CASSSGSPGTEAFF,TGTGCCAGCAGTTCCGGGTCCCCCGGCACTGAAGCTTTCTTT
TRBV5-1,.,TRBD1,TRBJ2-2,CASSRDRANTGELFF,TGCGCCAGCAGCCGGGACAGGGCGAACACCGGGGAGCTGTTTTTT
TRBV3-1/TRBV3-2,.,.,TRBJ2-2,CASSQGGTGELFF,TGTGCCAGCAGCCAAGGCGGGACCGGGGAGCTGTTTTTT
TRBV5-8,.,TRBD1,TRBJ2-7,CASSLVTGAYEQYF,TGTGCCAGCAGCTTGGTGACAGGGGCCTACGAGCAGTACTTC
TRBV5-6,.,TRBD1,TRBJ2-7,CASSPDRGTYEQYF,TGTGCCAGCAGCCCTGACAGGGGGACTTACGAGCAGTACTTC
TRBV4-3,.,.,TRBJ2-1,CASSQEGPAGSYNEQFF,TGCGCCAGCAGCCAAGAAGGGCCCGCGGGCTCCTACAATGAGCAGTTCTTC
TRBV4-1,.,.,TRBJ1-1,CASSQGQAEAFF,TGCGCCAGCAGCCAAGGACAGGCTGAAGCTTTCTTT
TRBV27,.,TRBD2,TRBJ2-2,CASTPTSGGVAGELFF,TGTGCCAGCACCCCGACTAGCGGGGGGGTAGCCGGGGAGCTGTTTTTT
TRBV7-8,.,TRBD1,TRBJ1-2,CASSQDRDRGYGYTF,TGTGCCAGCAGCCAAGACCGGGACAGAGGCTATGGCTACACCTTC
TRBV7-2,.,TRBD1,TRBJ1-1,CASSLGQPNTEAFF,TGTGCCAGCAGCCTGGGACAGCCGAACACTGAAGCTTTCTTT